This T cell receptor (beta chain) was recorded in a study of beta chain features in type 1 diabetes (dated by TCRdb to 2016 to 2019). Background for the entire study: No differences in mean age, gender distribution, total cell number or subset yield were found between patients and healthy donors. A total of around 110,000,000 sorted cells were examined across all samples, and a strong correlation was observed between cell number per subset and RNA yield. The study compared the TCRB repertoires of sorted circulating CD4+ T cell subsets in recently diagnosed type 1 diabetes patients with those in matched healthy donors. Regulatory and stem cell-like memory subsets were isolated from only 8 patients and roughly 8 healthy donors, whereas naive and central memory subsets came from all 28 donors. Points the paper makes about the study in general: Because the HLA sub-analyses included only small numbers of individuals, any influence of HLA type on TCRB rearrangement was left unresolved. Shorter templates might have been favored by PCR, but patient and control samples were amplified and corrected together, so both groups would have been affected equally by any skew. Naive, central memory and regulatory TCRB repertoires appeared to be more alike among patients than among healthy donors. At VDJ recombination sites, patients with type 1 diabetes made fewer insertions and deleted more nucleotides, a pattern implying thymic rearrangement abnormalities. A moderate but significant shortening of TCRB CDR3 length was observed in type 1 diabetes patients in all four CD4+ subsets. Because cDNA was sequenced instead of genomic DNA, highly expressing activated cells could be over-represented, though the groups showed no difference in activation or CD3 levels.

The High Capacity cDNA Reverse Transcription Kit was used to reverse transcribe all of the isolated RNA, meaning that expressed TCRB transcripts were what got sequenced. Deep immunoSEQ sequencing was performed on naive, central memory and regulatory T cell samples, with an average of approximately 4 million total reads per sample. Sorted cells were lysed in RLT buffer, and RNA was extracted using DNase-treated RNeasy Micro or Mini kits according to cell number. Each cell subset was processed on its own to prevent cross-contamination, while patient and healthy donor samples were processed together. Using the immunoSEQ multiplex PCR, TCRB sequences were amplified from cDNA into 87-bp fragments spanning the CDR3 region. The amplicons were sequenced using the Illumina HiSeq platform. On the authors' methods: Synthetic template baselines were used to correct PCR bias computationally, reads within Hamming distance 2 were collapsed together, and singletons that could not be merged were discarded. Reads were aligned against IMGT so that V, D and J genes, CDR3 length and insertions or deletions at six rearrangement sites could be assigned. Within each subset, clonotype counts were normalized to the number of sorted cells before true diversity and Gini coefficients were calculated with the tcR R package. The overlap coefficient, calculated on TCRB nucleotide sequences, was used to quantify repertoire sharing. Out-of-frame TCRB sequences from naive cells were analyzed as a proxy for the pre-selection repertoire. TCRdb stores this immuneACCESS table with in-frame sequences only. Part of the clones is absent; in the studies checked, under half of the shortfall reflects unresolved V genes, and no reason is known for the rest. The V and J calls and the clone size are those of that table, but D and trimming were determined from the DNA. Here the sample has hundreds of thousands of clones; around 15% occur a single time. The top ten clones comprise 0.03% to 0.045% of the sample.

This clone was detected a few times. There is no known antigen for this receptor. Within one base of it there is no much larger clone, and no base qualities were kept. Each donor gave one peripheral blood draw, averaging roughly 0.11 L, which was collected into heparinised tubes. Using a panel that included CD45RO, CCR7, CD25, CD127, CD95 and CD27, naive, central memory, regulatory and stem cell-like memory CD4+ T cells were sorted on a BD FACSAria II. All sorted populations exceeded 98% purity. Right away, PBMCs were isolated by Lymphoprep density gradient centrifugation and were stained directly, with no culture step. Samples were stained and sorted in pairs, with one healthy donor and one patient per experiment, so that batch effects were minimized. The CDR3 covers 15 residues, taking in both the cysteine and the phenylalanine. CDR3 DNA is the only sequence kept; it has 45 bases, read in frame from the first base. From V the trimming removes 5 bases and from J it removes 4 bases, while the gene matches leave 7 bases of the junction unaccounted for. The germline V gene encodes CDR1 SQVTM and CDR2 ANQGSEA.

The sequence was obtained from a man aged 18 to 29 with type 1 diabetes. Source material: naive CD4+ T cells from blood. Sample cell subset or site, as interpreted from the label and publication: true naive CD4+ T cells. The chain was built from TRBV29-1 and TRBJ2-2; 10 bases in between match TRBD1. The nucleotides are TGCAGCGTTACTCCGGGACAGGGGAGCACCGGGGAGCTGTTTTTT. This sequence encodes CSVTPGQGSTGELFF.